One sample yielded the 3 T cell receptor beta chains listed below, sequenced in a study of beta chain features in type 1 diabetes. Isolated RNA was reverse transcribed in full, so expressed TCRB transcripts were sequenced. Produced via immunoSEQ multiplex PCR; TCRdb's table is partial and in-frame only. The sample shows under 250,000 clones, around 9.9% of them seen only once. The sequencing sample was made of central memory CD4+ T cells from blood. The receptor source for this set is a man younger than 30 in good health.

This clone was seen a handful of times. This sequence joins TRBV18 and TRBJ2-3; 9 bases fit TRBD2. CDR1 and CDR2 (germline): KGHSH, LQKENI. J lost 2 bases, V lost 0 bases, and 6 bases had no gene match. This CDR3 region has 17 residues. CDR3 coding DNA: TGTGCCAGCTCACCACCGATGAGCGGGAGGTACACAGATACGCAGTATTTT. Its translation is CASSPPMSGRYTDTQYF.

The chain is built from TRBV30 and TRBJ1-1, with D unresolved. Trimming took 4 bases from V and 0 from J, leaving 9 bases between them. Germline-derived CDR1 and CDR2 are GTSNPN and SVGIG (reference sequence). This CDR3 has 13 residues. This CDR3 reads CAWTSNMNTEAFF. The CDR3 DNA reads as TGTGCCTGGACTAGCAACATGAACACTGAAGCTTTCTTT. Using reference TRBV30 and TRBJ1-1 for the parts outside the CDR3, the full variable domain is SQTIHQWPATLVQPVGSPLSLECTVEGTSNPNLYWYRQAAGRGLQLLFYSVGIGQISSEVPQNLSASRPQDRQFILSSKKLLLSDSGFYLCAWTSNMNTEAFFGQGTRLTVV.

This chain connects TRBV12-5 to TRBJ1-1; possible D gene TRBD1, 5 bases. The CDR3 totals 13 residues. The V gene lost 5 bases and the J gene lost 1 base, with 8 bases spanning the gap. CDR1 is LGHNT, CDR2 FRNRAP, per germline. This CDR3 is CASGRQGNTEAFF. Here the CDR3 DNA reads TGTGCTAGTGGTCGGCAGGGGAACACTGAAGCTTTCTTT.